The 13 T cell receptor beta chains given below trace back to one sample, sequenced in a study of patients and donors after allogeneic stem cell transplantation. Via MiXCR, TCRdb re-called the RT-PCR reads, giving one row per CDR3 protein. The data show around 150,000 distinct CDR3 sequences, roughly 35% seen once. Sequenced material: blood, either unsorted or a sorted T cell fraction (not recorded which). The receptor source for this set is a human donor who was either an allogeneic HSCT recipient or a stem cell or donor lymphocyte infusion donor (not recorded which). It is not recorded whose cells these are; they may come from a transplant donor.

V is TRBV7-9 and J is TRBJ2-3; no reliable D call. The CDR3 spans 13 residues. Trimming cost V 6 bases and J 3 bases, with 10 bases left between them. Germline V gene lookup returns CDR1 SEHNR and CDR2 FQNEAQ (reference sequence). CDR3 sequence: CASSSDTTDTQYF. CDR3 nucleotides: TGTGCCAGCAGTTCCGACACGACAGATACGCAGTATTTT.

This clonotype was observed a few times. The genes are TRBV28 and TRBJ1-5; D not certain. From germline, CDR1 is MDHEN and CDR2 SYDVKM. This CDR3 contains 15 residues. Trimming took 2 bases from V and 0 from J, leaving 8 bases between them. The CDR3 loop reads CASSLIVASNQPQHF. CDR3 bases: TGTGCCAGCAGTTTAATTGTCGCTAGCAATCAGCCCCAGCATTTT.

The V gene is TRBV5-1, the J gene TRBJ1-6; 9 bases agree with TRBD1. The CDR3 is made up of 17 amino acids. Germline V gives CDR1 SGHRS, CDR2 YFSETQ. Unmatched junction bases numbered 8, after V lost 7 bases and J lost 0 bases. As DNA, the CDR3 is TGCGCCAGCTCAAACCCGGGACAGGGCTCCTATAATTCACCCCTCCACTTT. Its protein is CASSNPGQGSYNSPLHF.

This clonotype was counted ten times or more. The gene calls are TRBV7-3 and TRBJ1-5, with TRBD1 matching over 7 bases. CDR1 is SGHTA, CDR2 FQGTGA, per germline. The CDR3 spans 13 residues. V trimming: 2 bases; J trimming: 5 bases; junction bases outside the gene matches: 0. The CDR3 reads CASSLDRDQPQHF. CDR3 nucleotides: TGTGCCAGCAGCTTAGACAGGGATCAGCCCCAGCATTTT.

The chain joins TRBV12-3 or TRBV12-4 to TRBJ2-3, with 8 nucleotides matching TRBD2. The CDR3 contains 14 residues. Trimming cost V 5 bases and J 5 bases; bases outside gene matches: 6. As DNA, the CDR3 is TGTGCCAGCAGTGTTAGCGGGGTTTTAGATACGCAGTATTTT. The encoded protein is CASSVSGVLDTQYF.

This clonotype was observed a handful of times. This chain uses TRBV20-1 with TRBJ2-2; the D is unclear. The germline gives CDR1 DFQATT, CDR2 SNEGSKA (reference sequence). CDR3 size: 15 residues. V lost 3 bases, J lost 2 bases, and 13 bases lay in between. The CDR3 coding sequence is TGCAGTGCTAGGGTAGGGAATCTTAACACCGGGGAGCTGTTTTTT. Amino acids: CSARVGNLNTGELFF.

The gene calls are TRBV7-2 and TRBJ1-5; 8 bases align to TRBD1. CDR3 length: 14 amino acids. V shed 3 bases and J 5 bases; nucleotides not matched to a gene: 3. Germline CDR1 SGHTA, CDR2 FQGNSA. CDR3 residues: CASSFDRGHQPQHF. CDR3 bases: TGTGCCAGCAGCTTTGACAGGGGCCATCAGCCCCAGCATTTT. Full variable domain (missing parts from reference TRBV7-2 and TRBJ1-5): GAGVSQSPSNKVTEKGKDVELRCDPISGHTALYWYRQSLGQGLEFLIYFQGNSAPDKSGLPSDRFSAERTGGSVSTLTIQRTQQEDSAVYLCASSFDRGHQPQHFGDGTRLSIL.

This clonotype has a handful of counts. The chain uses TRBV6-2 or TRBV6-3 and TRBJ1-1; D is unresolved. The CDR3 totals 11 residues. Germline V CDR1 and CDR2: MNHEY, SVGEGT. Trimming stripped 5 bases from V and 8 bases from J, with 9 bases between. The CDR3 nucleotides read TGTGCCAGCAGTACGAAGTGGGAAGCTTTCTTT. It translates to CASSTKWEAFF.

Only a few counts were recorded for this clonotype. This chain uses TRBV12-3 or TRBV12-4 with TRBJ2-7; the D gene could be TRBD1 or TRBD2 (5 bases each). The CDR3 has 14 amino acids. Deletions cut 5 bases from V and 5 bases from J, with 16 bases between. DNA of the CDR3: TGTGCCAGCAGTCCCCTCGGGGCACCCAACGAGCAGTACTTC. Translating gives CASSPLGAPNEQYF.

The chain has TRBV7-2 and TRBJ1-6; D ambiguous. V was pared by 1 base and J by 4 bases, with 11 bases between. The germline V gene encodes CDR1 SGHTA and CDR2 FQGNSA. The CDR3 length is 16 residues. CDR3: CASSLGAWEYNSPLHF. The CDR3 coding sequence is TGTGCCAGCAGCTTAGGGGCGTGGGAGTATAATTCACCCCTCCACTTT.

The chain carries TRBV7-9 and TRBJ1-2; D not resolved. The CDR3 runs to 14 residues. V lost 0 bases and J 2 bases, leaving 7 bases between the germline ends. Germline V CDR1 and CDR2: SEHNR, FQNEAQ (reference sequence). CDR3: CASSLAGKNYGYTF. CDR3 bases: TGTGCCAGCAGCTTAGCCGGGAAGAACTATGGCTACACCTTC.

V and J are TRBV20-1 and TRBJ1-5; a possible D gene is TRBD1 (5 bases). Looked up from germline, CDR1 is DFQATT and CDR2 is SNEGSKA (reference sequence). Trimming stripped 1 base from V and 8 bases from J, with 12 bases between. This CDR3 region has 13 residues. CDR3 nucleotides: TGCAGTGCTAGAGCCCGACAGATCGAGCCCCAGCATTTT. Amino acid sequence: CSARARQIEPQHF.

In this sample, this clonotype turned up a few times. The chain carries TRBV6-5 and TRBJ1-4; possibly TRBD1 for D (5 bases). The CDR3 covers 15 residues. From germline, CDR1 is MNHEY and CDR2 SVGAGI. V was pared by 4 bases and J by 5 bases, with 14 bases between. The chain's CDR3 is CASSSMGQKNEKLFF. The CDR3 region has the DNA TGTGCCAGCAGTTCGATGGGGCAGAAGAATGAAAAACTGTTTTTT.